This T cell receptor beta chain is drawn from a study of blood T cell repertoires in COVID-19. Overall study context: COVID-19 samples collected from the United States, Italy and Spain covered acute and convalescent phases. PBMCs, B-cell-depleted T cells, or T cells were the source of the cDNA or gDNA that made up the material.

Trimming stripped 0 bases from V and 6 bases from J, with 11 bases between. The CDR3 is made up of 14 amino acids. Germline loops: CDR1 SGDLS, CDR2 YYNGEE. This table comes from immunoSEQ multiplex PCR, and its TCRdb copy is limited to in-frame clones, with some not included. This table has roughly 200,000 clones, under 80% appearing once. The rearrangement joins TRBV9 to TRBJ2-3; tentative D call: TRBD2 (5 bases). The TCR comes from a man aged 50 or older who had recovered from COVID-19. Specimen: peripheral blood. Written as DNA, the CDR3 is TGTGCCAGCAGCGTAGAAGGGAGCATCGATACGCAGTATTTT. Protein product: CASSVEGSIDTQYF.